This entry concerns a single T cell receptor beta chain. Antigen unknown. This record comes from a study of long-term antiretroviral therapy in people with HIV. Whole-study results and caveats: Even long-term ART left TRB diversity below transplant donor controls, despite gains. Controls showed broader CDR3 length ranges than did the HIV repertoires.

Survey-level immunoSEQ v3.0 assays were run. Generated by immunoSEQ multiplex PCR, the TCRdb table keeps only in-frame clones and is missing some. The data contain around 16,000 clones, about four fifths of them singletons. The J segment lost 8 bases and the V segment lost 1 base, leaving 4 bases of the junction unmatched. CDR1 and CDR2 (germline): MNHEY, SMNVEV (reference sequence). The CDR3 loop spans 15 amino acids. Post-ART PBMC samples numbered at least two per donor, and pre-ART ones at least one. Every HIV-positive participant received treatment in the United States. Source: unsorted PBMCs, taken about 3.3 years after starting antiretroviral therapy. This chain uses TRBV27 with TRBJ1-4, with 10 nucleotides matching TRBD1. The receptor was isolated from a woman aged 40-49 years with HIV. The DNA for the CDR3 is TGTGCCAGCAGTTTATTAGGGACAGGGGCCGAAAAACTGTTTTTT. It encodes CASSLLGTGAEKLFF.